The rows below give T cell receptor beta chains drawn from one sample of a study of regulatory T cells in long-lasting Graves disease. From the multiplex PCR reads, TCRdb called clonotypes with MiXCR, one entry per CDR3 protein. The sample carries over 500,000 distinct CDR3 sequences, about 16% recorded once. This sample also belongs to another study, concerning T cells in Graves' hyperthyroidism and ophthalmopathy.

Sequencing used peripheral blood mononuclear cells (PBMCs), obtained at new diagnosis, from a patient treated with antithyroid drugs. The receptors were gathered from a man aged 18 to 30 with Graves disease. Each CDR3 is given with its conserved first and last residue. A D gene is named only where the DNA matches it firmly. Size tells how often a clone was seen (once, few, many) or the class of an expanded clone, and some rows leave it out.

d_gene	abundance	v_gene	j_gene	CDR3nt	CDR3aa
.	many	TRBV2	TRBJ2-7	TGTGCCAGCAGTGAAGCTCCCCAGAGCTCCTACGAGCAGTACTTC	CASSEAPQSSYEQYF
TRBD1	.	TRBV9	TRBJ1-1	TGTGCCAGCAGCAACCGACAGGGGCGGACTGAAGCTTTCTTT	CASSNRQGRTEAFF
TRBD2	few	TRBV10-2	TRBJ2-1	TGCGCCAGCAGGGGAGCGGGGAGTGGCAATGAGCAGTTCTTC	CASRGAGSGNEQFF
.	.	TRBV19	TRBJ2-3	TGTGCCAGTAGTACAAGGAAAAGCACAGATACGCAGTATTTT	CASSTRKSTDTQYF
.	many	TRBV11-2	TRBJ2-7	TGTGCCAGCAGCTTGGTCTTTCCTGAGCAGTACTTC	CASSLVFPEQYF
.	many	TRBV3-1	TRBJ1-2	TGTGCCAGCAGCCAAGGAGCATACTATGGCTACACCTTC	CASSQGAYYGYTF
TRBD1	few	TRBV28	TRBJ2-7	TGTGCCAGCAGTCCCGGGACAGGGGTCCTGGAAGAGCAGTACTTC	CASSPGTGVLEEQYF
.	few	TRBV6-1	TRBJ2-1	TGTGCCAGCAGTGAAATATATAGGGGTGATGAGCAGTTCTTC	CASSEIYRGDEQFF
.	.	TRBV19	TRBJ1-1	TGTGCCAGTAGTCTTTACGCAACAGGCGGGGCGAACACTGAAGCTTTCTTT	CASSLYATGGANTEAFF
TRBD1	few	TRBV6-2/TRBV6-3	TRBJ2-5	TGTGCCAGCAGTGATTGGGACAGGAGACAAGAGACCCAGTACTTC	CASSDWDRRQETQYF
.	many	TRBV15	TRBJ1-1	TGTGCCACCAGCTTCGGGATTAACACTGAAGCTTTCTTT	CATSFGINTEAFF
TRBD2	many	TRBV20-1	TRBJ2-3	TGCAGTGCAGGGACTAGCGGAAGCACAGATACGCAGTATTTT	CSAGTSGSTDTQYF
TRBD2	few	TRBV3-1	TRBJ2-1	TGTGCCAGCAGCCAATATAGCGGGAGGTTGGATGAGCAGTTCTTC	CASSQYSGRLDEQFF
TRBD2	many	TRBV7-8	TRBJ2-4	TGTGCCAGCAGCTTAAGCGGGAGTAACATTCAGTACTTC	CASSLSGSNIQYF
TRBD2	.	TRBV6-1	TRBJ2-1	TGTGCCAGCAGTCACCTTGGGACTAGCGGGAGGAATGAGCAGTTCTTC	CASSHLGTSGRNEQFF
TRBD1	few	TRBV14	TRBJ2-5	TGTGCCAGCAGCCCCTGGACAGGCCTGAGGGAGACCCAGTACTTC	CASSPWTGLRETQYF
.	.	TRBV5-1	TRBJ2-2	TGCGCCAGCAGCACAGGGACCGGGGAGCTGTTTTTT	CASSTGTGELFF
.	few	TRBV7-9	TRBJ2-1	TGTGCCAGCAGAGGCCTAGCGAAGAGCTCCTACAATGAGCAGTTCTTC	CASRGLAKSSYNEQFF
.	.	TRBV19	TRBJ2-1	TGTGCCAGTAGTCTAAAAGGGGGCAATGAGCAGTTCTTC	CASSLKGGNEQFF
TRBD1	few	TRBV12-3/TRBV12-4	TRBJ1-4	TGTGCCAGCAGTTTAACCTTAGGGGGCGGTGAAAAACTGTTTTTT	CASSLTLGGGEKLFF
.	many	TRBV12-3/TRBV12-4	TRBJ1-5	TGTGCCAGCAGTCCGACCCGGTTCTCGCAGCCCCAGCATTTT	CASSPTRFSQPQHF
TRBD2	many	TRBV12-3/TRBV12-4	TRBJ2-3	TGTGCCAGCAGTTTACTAGCGGAGGCCACAGATACGCAGTATTTT	CASSLLAEATDTQYF
.	.	TRBV15	TRBJ2-2	TGTGCCACCCGAAGAGGGACACGCACCGGGGAGCTGTTTTTT	CATRRGTRTGELFF
.	.	TRBV3-1	TRBJ2-3	TGTGCCAGCAGCCGGAGGACGGGCTCTAGCACAGATACGCAGTATTTT	CASSRRTGSSTDTQYF
.	.	TRBV7-6	TRBJ2-3	TGTGCCAGCAGCATCCTAGCTGGGGGAACGCCAGATACGCAGTATTTT	CASSILAGGTPDTQYF
TRBD1	few	TRBV14	TRBJ2-1	TGTGCCAGCAGCCAAAAGGGGGCTAGAATCGGCAATGAGCAGTTCTTC	CASSQKGARIGNEQFF
.	many	TRBV3-1	TRBJ2-1	TGTGCCAGCAGCCAAGAGGTACAGTCGCGGGAGCAGTTCTTC	CASSQEVQSREQFF
.	many	TRBV11-2	TRBJ2-1	TGTGCCAGCAGCCCCACGAAGGGGTACAATGAGCAGTTCTTC	CASSPTKGYNEQFF
.	.	TRBV18	TRBJ1-6	TGTGCCAGCTCACTCGCAGGGAGGGATAATTCACCCCTCCACTTT	CASSLAGRDNSPLHF
.	many	TRBV29-1	TRBJ1-1	TGCAGCGTTGAATTGCCGGCGACTGAAGCTTTCTTT	CSVELPATEAFF
.	many	TRBV7-9	TRBJ1-2	TGTGCCAGCAGCCCCCAGGCGCAGGGCCTCTATGGCTACACCTTC	CASSPQAQGLYGYTF
.	few	TRBV7-6	TRBJ2-1	TGTGCCAGCAGCTTAGAAGCGGGAAGGGGGCCCTACAATGAGCAGTTCTTC	CASSLEAGRGPYNEQFF
.	many	TRBV6-1	TRBJ2-3	TGTGCCAGCAGAGGACAGAACACAGATACGCAGTATTTT	CASRGQNTDTQYF
.	few	TRBV12-5	TRBJ1-1	TGTGCTAGTGGCCCTTCGGACGGAAAAGCTTTCTTT	CASGPSDGKAFF
TRBD2	many	TRBV7-9	TRBJ2-1	TGTGCCAGCAGCCCCAGAGTGGCTAGCGGATACAATGAGCAGTTCTTC	CASSPRVASGYNEQFF
.	many	TRBV30	TRBJ2-7	TGTGCCTGGAGGCAGAGCTCCTACGAGCAGTACTTC	CAWRQSSYEQYF
TRBD1	many	TRBV5-1	TRBJ1-1	TGCGCCAGCAGCACAGGGGACGCGACTGAAGCTTTCTTT	CASSTGDATEAFF
TRBD1	few	TRBV30	TRBJ1-6	TGTGCCTGGAACCCTTGGACAGGGAGTTTTTCACCCCTCCACTTT	CAWNPWTGSFSPLHF
.	many	TRBV28	TRBJ2-5	TGTGCCAGCAACCTGGGGCGGGCGGAGGTGGAGACCCAGTACTTC	CASNLGRAEVETQYF
.	many	TRBV6-2/TRBV6-3	TRBJ2-2	TGTGCCAGCAGTTACTCGGTGATAGCGCGGAACACCGGGGAGCTGTTTTTT	CASSYSVIARNTGELFF
.	many	TRBV18	TRBJ2-1	TGTGCCAGCTCACCATACGTTTCCGACGAGCAGTTCTTC	CASSPYVSDEQFF
.	few	TRBV5-1	TRBJ1-1	TGCGCCAGCAGCCAAAGGACTGAGACTGAAGCTTTCTTT	CASSQRTETEAFF
TRBD1	many	TRBV6-2/TRBV6-3	TRBJ2-7	TGTGCCAGCAGTTACGGGACAGGGACCTACGAGCAGTACTTC	CASSYGTGTYEQYF
.	many	TRBV28	TRBJ2-7	TGTGCCAGCAGTCCCGCGGGGTTTGAATCCTACGAGCAGTACTTC	CASSPAGFESYEQYF
.	.	TRBV6-5	TRBJ1-6	TGTGCCAGCAGTTACTCCCCGGGCCCACCCCTCCACTTT	CASSYSPGPPLHF
TRBD1	few	TRBV5-1	TRBJ1-4	TGCGCCAGCAGCCTGAGACAGGGACGGAATAATGAAAAACTGTTTTTT	CASSLRQGRNNEKLFF
.	many	TRBV6-1	TRBJ2-3	TGTGCCAGCAAAGTAAGGTCCACAGATACGCAGTATTTT	CASKVRSTDTQYF
TRBD2	.	TRBV29-1	TRBJ2-7	TGCAGCGTGGCCAGACTAGCGGGTAGCTCCTACGAGCAGTACTTC	CSVARLAGSSYEQYF
.	few	TRBV6-2/TRBV6-3	TRBJ2-3	TGTGCCAGCAGTAGGGACGCCACAGATACGCAGTATTTT	CASSRDATDTQYF
.	many	TRBV29-1	TRBJ2-1	TGCAGCGTTGAAGCAGAAGGAGGTCCCTACAATGAGCAGTTCTTC	CSVEAEGGPYNEQFF
.	many	TRBV12-3/TRBV12-4	TRBJ1-1	TGTGCCAGCAGTGAGGTAAACACTGAAGCTTTCTTT	CASSEVNTEAFF
.	many	TRBV6-9	TRBJ1-5	TGTGCCAGCAGTTACCGACCAGGGATAAGCAATCAGCCCCAGCATTTT	CASSYRPGISNQPQHF
.	many	TRBV27	TRBJ2-5	TGTGCCAGCAGTCTCACAGGGTGGGCAGCGGCCAGCCAAGGGACCCAGTACTTC	CASSLTGWAAASQGTQYF
.	few	TRBV2	TRBJ1-5	TGTGCCAGCAAACCGGGTCTATTACAGCCCCAGCATTTT	CASKPGLLQPQHF
.	few	TRBV2	TRBJ2-5	TGTGCCACAACTAAACAGGGCGAGAAAGAGACCCAGTACTTC	CATTKQGEKETQYF
TRBD1	few	TRBV5-1	TRBJ2-2	TGCGCCAGCAGCTTAAGACAGGGCTGGAACACCGGGGAGCTGTTTTTT	CASSLRQGWNTGELFF
.	many	TRBV18	TRBJ2-7	TGTGCCAGCTCACCCCGACAGGTCTCGGAGCAGTACTTC	CASSPRQVSEQYF
.	.	TRBV30	TRBJ1-5	TGTGCCGCCCAGGTTGGGAAGGGGGGGAATCAGCCCCAGCATTTT	CAAQVGKGGNQPQHF
TRBD2	many	TRBV7-8	TRBJ2-1	TGTGCCAGCAGCTTGATCGGGAGGAGGAATGAGCAGTTCTTC	CASSLIGRRNEQFF
.	.	TRBV20-1	TRBJ1-5	TGCAGTGCTAGAGTAGGAGGGGGTAACGGTCAGCCCCAGCATTTT	CSARVGGGNGQPQHF